These T cell receptor beta chains were read from a single sample in a study of blood T cells in healthy people across ages. One entry per CDR3 protein, called by TCRdb with MiXCR from the 5' RACE reads. The sample has 1.5 million or so distinct CDR3 sequences, around 39% seen once. The sample was blood. These receptors came from a woman younger than 30 in good health. CDR3s include the opening cysteine and the closing phenylalanine or tryptophan. The order of the fields is clone size, J gene, D gene, V gene, CDR3 protein, CDR3 DNA. D genes are given only for firm matches. Only some rows state a clone size, as once, few, many or a class for expanded clones.

clone_size: -; j_call: TRBJ2-5; d_call: -; v_call: TRBV2; cdr3_aa: CASSEAFSVSEQYF; cdr3_nt: TGTGCCAGCAGCGAGGCTTTCAGTGTAAGTGAGCAGTACTTC
clone_size: few; j_call: TRBJ2-3; d_call: TRBD2; v_call: TRBV27; cdr3_aa: CASRTLAGALTDTQYF; cdr3_nt: TGTGCCAGCAGGACACTAGCGGGAGCGCTCACAGATACGCAGTATTTT
clone_size: few; j_call: TRBJ2-1; d_call: -; v_call: TRBV10-3; cdr3_aa: CAISERNNEQFF; cdr3_nt: TGTGCCATCAGTGAACGTAACAATGAGCAGTTCTTC
clone_size: -; j_call: TRBJ1-4; d_call: -; v_call: TRBV15; cdr3_aa: CATSRATENEELFF; cdr3_nt: TGTGCCACCAGCAGAGCTACAGAAAATGAAGAACTGTTTTTT
clone_size: -; j_call: TRBJ2-4; d_call: -; v_call: TRBV12-5; cdr3_aa: CASGLVGHPSGYF; cdr3_nt: TGTGCTAGTGGTTTGGTGGGACACCCTTCGGGGTACTTC
clone_size: few; j_call: TRBJ2-4; d_call: TRBD2; v_call: TRBV7-2; cdr3_aa: CASSGGGSKNIQYF; cdr3_nt: TGTGCCAGCAGCGGCGGGGGGTCCAAAAACATTCAGTACTTC
clone_size: -; j_call: TRBJ1-2; d_call: -; v_call: TRBV10-3; cdr3_aa: CAISEVWGGHFGYTF; cdr3_nt: TGTGCCATCAGTGAAGTCTGGGGGGGGCATTTTGGCTACACCTTC
clone_size: -; j_call: TRBJ1-1; d_call: -; v_call: TRBV10-3; cdr3_aa: CATSGGAGTEAFF; cdr3_nt: TGTGCCACATCGGGGGGCGCCGGGACTGAAGCTTTCTTT
clone_size: few; j_call: TRBJ2-1; d_call: TRBD1; v_call: TRBV27; cdr3_aa: CASSSSPGQGSYNEQFF; cdr3_nt: TGTGCCAGCAGTTCCTCCCCGGGACAGGGGTCCTACAATGAGCAGTTCTTC
clone_size: -; j_call: TRBJ2-3; d_call: TRBD2; v_call: TRBV6-2/TRBV6-3; cdr3_aa: CASSYLFSGVTDTQYF; cdr3_nt: TGTGCCAGCAGTTACTTGTTTAGCGGGGTCACAGATACGCAGTATTTT
clone_size: few; j_call: TRBJ1-1; d_call: -; v_call: TRBV7-8; cdr3_aa: CASSFVSGSGRPEAFF; cdr3_nt: TGTGCCAGCAGCTTCGTCTCGGGCTCCGGGCGCCCTGAAGCTTTCTTT
clone_size: -; j_call: TRBJ2-5; d_call: -; v_call: TRBV3-1; cdr3_aa: CASSQGRGDPLNEQYF; cdr3_nt: TGTGCCAGCAGCCAAGGGAGGGGGGACCCCCTCAATGAGCAGTACTTC
clone_size: few; j_call: TRBJ2-3; d_call: TRBD1; v_call: TRBV12-3/TRBV12-4; cdr3_aa: CASSSGRGLRDTQYF; cdr3_nt: TGTGCCAGCAGTTCGGGCAGGGGGCTACGGGATACGCAGTATTTT
clone_size: -; j_call: TRBJ2-7; d_call: TRBD2; v_call: TRBV6-5; cdr3_aa: CASRPVLERGEQYF; cdr3_nt: TGTGCCAGCAGACCGGTGCTGGAGCGGGGCGAGCAGTACTTC
clone_size: -; j_call: TRBJ2-2; d_call: TRBD1; v_call: TRBV15; cdr3_aa: CATSRDQGGWAGELFF; cdr3_nt: TGTGCCACCAGCAGAGATCAAGGGGGCTGGGCCGGGGAGCTGTTTTTT
clone_size: few; j_call: TRBJ2-3; d_call: TRBD1; v_call: TRBV12-3/TRBV12-4; cdr3_aa: CASSLTPGTGGNITDTQYF; cdr3_nt: TGTGCCAGCAGTTTAACACCCGGGACAGGGGGAAACATTACAGATACGCAGTATTTT
clone_size: -; j_call: TRBJ1-2; d_call: -; v_call: TRBV5-5; cdr3_aa: CASSLGPRSGANYGYTF; cdr3_nt: TGTGCCAGCAGCTTGGGCCCCAGGTCAGGCGCTAACTATGGCTACACCTTC
clone_size: -; j_call: TRBJ2-5; d_call: -; v_call: TRBV21-1; cdr3_aa: CASSKTAGGGRTVVEQYF; cdr3_nt: TGTGCCAGCAGCAAAACCGCGGGGGGCGGGAGGACTGTGGTGGAGCAGTACTTC
clone_size: -; j_call: TRBJ1-2; d_call: -; v_call: TRBV5-5; cdr3_aa: CASSPVQLANYGYTF; cdr3_nt: TGTGCCAGCAGCCCCGTTCAGTTAGCTAACTATGGCTACACCTTC
clone_size: -; j_call: TRBJ2-7; d_call: -; v_call: TRBV12-3/TRBV12-4; cdr3_aa: CASSFDGGGEQYF; cdr3_nt: TGTGCCAGCAGTTTCGACGGTGGGGGCGAGCAGTACTTC
clone_size: few; j_call: TRBJ2-3; d_call: TRBD2; v_call: TRBV29-1; cdr3_aa: CSVDGSSGGDTQYF; cdr3_nt: TGCAGCGTTGACGGGTCTAGCGGGGGGGATACGCAGTATTTT
clone_size: -; j_call: TRBJ1-1; d_call: -; v_call: TRBV2; cdr3_aa: CASSEPRLGLNTEAFF; cdr3_nt: TGTGCCAGCAGTGAACCCCGGCTGGGCCTGAACACTGAAGCTTTCTTT
clone_size: -; j_call: TRBJ1-2; d_call: -; v_call: TRBV9; cdr3_aa: CASSVGSPKAGYGYTF; cdr3_nt: TGTGCCAGCAGCGTAGGAAGCCCCAAAGCAGGCTATGGCTACACCTTC
clone_size: -; j_call: TRBJ2-7; d_call: -; v_call: TRBV6-1; cdr3_aa: CASSDYLEQYF; cdr3_nt: TGTGCCAGCAGTGACTACTTGGAGCAGTACTTC
clone_size: few; j_call: TRBJ2-6; d_call: -; v_call: TRBV6-5; cdr3_aa: CASSYSGPSSGANVLTF; cdr3_nt: TGTGCCAGCAGTTACTCCGGTCCGAGCTCTGGGGCCAACGTCCTGACTTTC
clone_size: -; j_call: TRBJ1-5; d_call: TRBD1; v_call: TRBV6-1; cdr3_aa: CVSSRTGVSNQPQHF; cdr3_nt: TGTGTCAGCAGTCGGACAGGGGTGAGCAATCAGCCCCAGCATTTT
clone_size: few; j_call: TRBJ2-1; d_call: -; v_call: TRBV10-3; cdr3_aa: CAISEATSYNEQFF; cdr3_nt: TGTGCCATCAGTGAGGCGACGTCCTACAATGAGCAGTTCTTC
clone_size: -; j_call: TRBJ1-5; d_call: -; v_call: TRBV2; cdr3_aa: CASSEWGTANQPQHF; cdr3_nt: TGTGCCAGCAGTGAATGGGGGACCGCAAACCAGCCCCAGCATTTT
clone_size: -; j_call: TRBJ2-1; d_call: TRBD2; v_call: TRBV29-1; cdr3_aa: CSVERGLVDEQFF; cdr3_nt: TGCAGCGTTGAAAGGGGACTAGTTGATGAGCAGTTCTTC
clone_size: few; j_call: TRBJ2-1; d_call: TRBD2; v_call: TRBV4-2; cdr3_aa: CASTPSGTSGYAYNEQFF; cdr3_nt: TGTGCCAGCACCCCTTCCGGGACTAGCGGCTATGCCTACAATGAGCAGTTCTTC
clone_size: -; j_call: TRBJ2-2; d_call: -; v_call: TRBV5-1; cdr3_aa: CASREETGTGELFF; cdr3_nt: TGCGCCAGCAGGGAGGAGACCGGCACCGGGGAGCTGTTTTTT
clone_size: few; j_call: TRBJ2-2; d_call: -; v_call: TRBV7-9; cdr3_aa: CAFQAQGITGELFF; cdr3_nt: TGTGCCTTCCAGGCCCAGGGAATTACCGGGGAGCTGTTTTTT
clone_size: -; j_call: TRBJ1-6; d_call: TRBD1; v_call: TRBV7-9; cdr3_aa: CASSPPGAGGFNSPLHF; cdr3_nt: TGTGCCAGCAGCCCACCGGGGGCAGGGGGCTTTAATTCACCCCTCCACTTT
clone_size: -; j_call: TRBJ2-1; d_call: -; v_call: TRBV20-1; cdr3_aa: CSPRGWNEQFF; cdr3_nt: TGCAGTCCTCGAGGTTGGAATGAGCAGTTCTTC
clone_size: -; j_call: TRBJ2-5; d_call: -; v_call: TRBV24-1; cdr3_aa: CATSDPGLGEETRYF; cdr3_nt: TGTGCCACCAGTGATCCTGGACTCGGGGAAGAGACCCGGTACTTC
clone_size: -; j_call: TRBJ1-6; d_call: -; v_call: TRBV12-3/TRBV12-4; cdr3_aa: CASSLVRPGGSPLHF; cdr3_nt: TGTGCCAGCAGTTTAGTCAGGCCGGGAGGCTCACCCCTCCACTTT
clone_size: few; j_call: TRBJ1-5; d_call: -; v_call: TRBV6-5; cdr3_aa: CASSYGGSSNQPQHF; cdr3_nt: TGTGCCAGCAGTTACGGGGGTTCTAGCAATCAGCCCCAGCATTTT
clone_size: -; j_call: TRBJ2-4; d_call: -; v_call: TRBV12-3/TRBV12-4; cdr3_aa: CASRLAGTKNIQYF; cdr3_nt: TGTGCCAGCAGACTTGCAGGGACCAAAAACATTCAGTACTTC
clone_size: -; j_call: TRBJ2-7; d_call: -; v_call: TRBV27; cdr3_aa: CASRGHDYEQYF; cdr3_nt: TGTGCCAGCAGGGGTCACGACTACGAGCAGTACTTC
clone_size: -; j_call: TRBJ2-7; d_call: TRBD1; v_call: TRBV4-2; cdr3_aa: CASSQGQTGSFYEQYF; cdr3_nt: TGTGCCAGCAGCCAAGGTCAGACAGGGAGCTTTTACGAGCAGTACTTC
clone_size: few; j_call: TRBJ2-6; d_call: TRBD2; v_call: TRBV5-1; cdr3_aa: CASSLGGLGHSGANVLTF; cdr3_nt: TGCGCCAGCAGCTTGGGCGGACTAGGTCACTCTGGGGCCAACGTCCTGACTTTC
clone_size: few; j_call: TRBJ2-5; d_call: -; v_call: TRBV20-1; cdr3_aa: CSATLTREETQYF; cdr3_nt: TGCAGTGCTACCCTGACTAGAGAAGAGACCCAGTACTTC
clone_size: -; j_call: TRBJ2-7; d_call: -; v_call: TRBV28; cdr3_aa: CASSFPVHASVGYNEQYF; cdr3_nt: TGTGCCAGCAGTTTCCCGGTCCATGCTAGCGTGGGCTACAATGAGCAGTACTTC
clone_size: -; j_call: TRBJ2-5; d_call: -; v_call: TRBV10-2; cdr3_aa: CASSESFETQYF; cdr3_nt: TGCGCCAGCAGTGAGTCGTTTGAGACCCAGTACTTC
clone_size: once; j_call: TRBJ2-5; d_call: -; v_call: TRBV3-1; cdr3_aa: CASSHPRVEGETQYF; cdr3_nt: TGTGCCAGCAGCCATCCCCGGGTGGAGGGGGAGACCCAGTACTTC
clone_size: -; j_call: TRBJ2-3; d_call: TRBD2; v_call: TRBV7-2; cdr3_aa: CASNLTGGDPDTQYF; cdr3_nt: TGTGCCAGCAACCTCACCGGGGGGGACCCAGATACGCAGTATTTT
clone_size: -; j_call: TRBJ1-1; d_call: -; v_call: TRBV15; cdr3_aa: CATSPRTVMNTGAFF; cdr3_nt: TGTGCCACCAGCCCCCGGACAGTAATGAACACTGGAGCTTTCTTT
clone_size: few; j_call: TRBJ1-2; d_call: TRBD1; v_call: TRBV7-9; cdr3_aa: CASSLAGRGYVGYGYTF; cdr3_nt: TGTGCCAGCAGCTTAGCGGGCAGGGGGTACGTCGGCTATGGCTACACCTTC
clone_size: -; j_call: TRBJ2-5; d_call: TRBD2; v_call: TRBV6-1; cdr3_aa: CASTSRGGLRETQYF; cdr3_nt: TGTGCCAGCACCTCCCGGGGGGGCCTTAGGGAGACCCAGTACTTC
clone_size: few; j_call: TRBJ1-1; d_call: -; v_call: TRBV20-1; cdr3_aa: CSAPPGQQNTEAFF; cdr3_nt: TGCAGTGCTCCCCCGGGACAACAGAACACTGAAGCTTTCTTT
clone_size: -; j_call: TRBJ2-7; d_call: TRBD2; v_call: TRBV7-3; cdr3_aa: CASSLDGGISYEQYF; cdr3_nt: TGTGCCAGCAGCTTAGACGGGGGGATTTCCTACGAGCAGTACTTC
clone_size: -; j_call: TRBJ2-7; d_call: TRBD2; v_call: TRBV6-5; cdr3_aa: CASSQTSGGFVQYF; cdr3_nt: TGTGCCAGCAGTCAAACTAGCGGGGGATTCGTGCAGTACTTC
clone_size: few; j_call: TRBJ2-3; d_call: TRBD2; v_call: TRBV2; cdr3_aa: CASSDSGLAVDTQYF; cdr3_nt: TGTGCCAGCAGTGATTCGGGACTAGCGGTAGATACGCAGTATTTT
clone_size: -; j_call: TRBJ2-5; d_call: TRBD2; v_call: TRBV7-2; cdr3_aa: CASSYRTSGEETQYF; cdr3_nt: TGTGCCAGCAGCTACAGGACTAGCGGGGAGGAGACCCAGTACTTC